A selection of T cell receptor beta chains follows, all from one sample in a study of blood T cell repertoires in COVID-19. Data came from immunoSEQ multiplex PCR; TCRdb stores just in-frame clones and leaves some out. The repertoire holds around 97,000 clones, with 85% to 90% as singletons. The specimen sequenced was peripheral blood. The receptors originated from a human donor in a cohort sampled during active COVID-19. Both conserved end residues are part of each CDR3. Fields, in order: D gene, J gene, V gene, clone size, CDR3 DNA, CDR3 protein. A D gene is named only where the DNA matches it firmly. Size values are once, few and many counts, or a class for expanded clones, and some rows have none.

. TRBJ1-1 TRBV7-6 medium-sized TGTGCCAGCAGCCAGGGGTGGAACACTGAAGCTTTCTTT CASSQGWNTEAFF
. TRBJ2-3 TRBV5-4 . TGTGCCAGCAGCTTGCGGGGTGAAGATACGCAGTATTTT CASSLRGEDTQYF
TRBD1 TRBJ1-5 TRBV27 . TGTGCCAGCAGTACGGGACAGAGTTATTTCCCTCAGCCCCAGCATTTT CASSTGQSYFPQPQHF
. TRBJ1-1 TRBV19 . TGTGCCACCAAAGAGAGGGAACGAGGCACTGAAGCTTTCTTT CATKERERGTEAFF
. TRBJ2-6 TRBV5-1 . TGCGCCAGCAGCTTTTCCCCCAGTGCCTCTGGGGCCAACGTCCTGACTTTC CASSFSPSASGANVLTF
. TRBJ2-3 TRBV4-1 . TGCGCCAGCAGCCAAGACTCCCCCCTTGGGCGGGGAATTGTAGATACGCAGTATTTT CASSQDSPLGRGIVDTQYF
. TRBJ1-4 TRBV4-3 . TGCGCCAGCAGCTTGATCCCGGGACATCGAGAAAAACTGTTTTTT CASSLIPGHREKLFF
TRBD2 TRBJ2-5 TRBV7-6 . TGTGCCAGCAGCAACGCAATCGGGGGGGCCAGTGGGGAGGAGACCCAGTACTTC CASSNAIGGASGEETQYF
TRBD2 TRBJ2-1 TRBV10-3 once TGTGCCATCACCGAGACTAGCGGGAGAGGTGAGCAGTTCTTC CAITETSGRGEQFF
TRBD1 TRBJ1-6 TRBV30 . TGTGCCTGGAGTGTTGGGGACAGGGATTCACCCCTCCACTTT CAWSVGDRDSPLHF
. TRBJ1-1 TRBV5-5 . TGTGCCAGCAGCCCCCCCGCGGGGGGACGAGGCGAAGCTTTCTTT CASSPPAGGRGEAFF
TRBD2 TRBJ2-7 TRBV28 . TGTGCCATCGCCCGGACTAGCGGGAGGGGGCACGAGCAGTACTTC CAIARTSGRGHEQYF
. TRBJ2-5 TRBV21-1 . TGTGCCAGCAGCACCAGACAGTTCGAGACCCAGTACTTC CASSTRQFETQYF
. TRBJ2-4 TRBV5-8 . TGTGCCAGCAGCTCCCCCGGAAACATTCAGTACTTC CASSSPGNIQYF
TRBD1 TRBJ2-1 TRBV12-5 . TGTGCTAGTGGTACGGGACAGGGTGACAATGAGCAGTTCTTC CASGTGQGDNEQFF